Included here is one T cell receptor (beta chain) sequence, with context. Its antigen remains unknown. The entry originates in a study of cytomegalovirus exposure and HLA in healthy donors. Broader study findings: There was a cluster of highly shared sequence variants that was likely a sequencing artifact.

The PCR made use of 60 Vbeta and 13 Jbeta primers. The protocol was immunoSEQ multiplex PCR, while the TCRdb copy is restricted to in-frame clones and leaves out a portion. The sample records under 200,000 clones, roughly 80% being singletons. The clonotype originates from a male donor in good health and CMV-seronegative. The source material was PBMCs.

CDR3 coding DNA: TGTGCCAGCAGCCAGGGGACTAGCGGGGGGGCCCCAGAGACCCAGTACTTC. Amino acid sequence: CASSQGTSGGAPETQYF. The chain has TRBV4-2 and TRBJ2-5; 16 bases match TRBD2. Trimming at V came to 3 bases and at J to 4 bases, leaving 5 bases not matched to a gene. From germline, CDR1 is LGHNA and CDR2 YNFKEQ. The CDR3 has 17 residues.